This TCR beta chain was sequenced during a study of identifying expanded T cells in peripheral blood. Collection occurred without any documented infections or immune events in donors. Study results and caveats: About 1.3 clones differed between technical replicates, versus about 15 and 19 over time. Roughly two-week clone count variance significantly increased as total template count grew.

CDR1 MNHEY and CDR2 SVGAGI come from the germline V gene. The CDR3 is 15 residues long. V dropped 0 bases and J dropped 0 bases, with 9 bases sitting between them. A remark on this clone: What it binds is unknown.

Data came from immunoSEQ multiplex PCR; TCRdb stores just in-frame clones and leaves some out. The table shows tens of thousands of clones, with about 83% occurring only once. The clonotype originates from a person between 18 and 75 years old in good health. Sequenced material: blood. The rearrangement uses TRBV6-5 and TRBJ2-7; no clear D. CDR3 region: CASSYSPISSYEQYF. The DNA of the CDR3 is TGTGCCAGCAGTTACTCGCCTATTAGCTCCTACGAGCAGTACTTC.